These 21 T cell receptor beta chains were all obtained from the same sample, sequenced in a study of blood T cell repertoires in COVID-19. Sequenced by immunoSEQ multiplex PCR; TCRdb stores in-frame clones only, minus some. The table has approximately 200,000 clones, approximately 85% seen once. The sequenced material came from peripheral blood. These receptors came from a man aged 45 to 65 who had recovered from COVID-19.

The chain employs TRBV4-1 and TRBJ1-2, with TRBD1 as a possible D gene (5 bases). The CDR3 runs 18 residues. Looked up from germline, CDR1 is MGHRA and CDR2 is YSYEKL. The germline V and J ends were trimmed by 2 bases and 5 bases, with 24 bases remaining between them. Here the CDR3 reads CASSQYIQGGGEAYGYTF. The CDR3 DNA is TGCGCCAGCAGCCAATATATCCAAGGCGGGGGGGAGGCGTATGGCTACACCTTC.

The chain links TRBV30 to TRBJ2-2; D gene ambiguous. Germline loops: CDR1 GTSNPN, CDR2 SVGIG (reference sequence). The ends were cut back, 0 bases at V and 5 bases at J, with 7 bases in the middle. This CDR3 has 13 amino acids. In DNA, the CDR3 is TGTGCCTGGAGTGTACATGTGACCGGGGAGCTGTTTTTT. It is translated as CAWSVHVTGELFF.

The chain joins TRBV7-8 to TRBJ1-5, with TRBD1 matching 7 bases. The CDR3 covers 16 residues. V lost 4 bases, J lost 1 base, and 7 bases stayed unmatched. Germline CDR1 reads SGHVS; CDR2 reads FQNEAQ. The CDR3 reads CASSSSTGLSNQPQHF. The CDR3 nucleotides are TGTGCCAGCAGCTCCTCGACAGGGCTCAGCAATCAGCCCCAGCATTTT.

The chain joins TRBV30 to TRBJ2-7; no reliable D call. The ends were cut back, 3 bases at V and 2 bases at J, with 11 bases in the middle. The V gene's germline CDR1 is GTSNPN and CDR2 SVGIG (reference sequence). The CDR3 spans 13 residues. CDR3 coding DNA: TGTGCCTGGAGCAGGAACAGAGCCTACGAGCAGTACTTC. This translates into CAWSRNRAYEQYF.

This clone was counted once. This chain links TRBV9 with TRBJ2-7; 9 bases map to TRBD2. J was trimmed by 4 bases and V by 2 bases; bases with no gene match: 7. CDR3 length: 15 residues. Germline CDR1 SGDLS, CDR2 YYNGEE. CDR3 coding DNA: TGTGCCAGCAGCGTTTCTCCTAGCGGGATGTACGAGCAGTACTTC. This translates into CASSVSPSGMYEQYF.

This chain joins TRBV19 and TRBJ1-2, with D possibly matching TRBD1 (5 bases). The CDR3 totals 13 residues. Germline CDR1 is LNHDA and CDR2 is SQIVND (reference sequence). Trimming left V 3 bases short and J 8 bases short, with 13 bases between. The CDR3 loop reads CASSIDSLRGYTF. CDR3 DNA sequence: TGTGCCAGTAGTATCGACAGCTTGCGGGGCTACACCTTC.

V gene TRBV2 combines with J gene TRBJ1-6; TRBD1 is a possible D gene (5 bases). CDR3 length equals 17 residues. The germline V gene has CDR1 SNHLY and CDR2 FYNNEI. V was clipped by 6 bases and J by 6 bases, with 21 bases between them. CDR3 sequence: CASSDPGVAVPNSPLHF. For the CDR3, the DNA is TGTGCCAGCAGCGATCCGGGGGTGGCAGTACCTAATTCACCCCTCCACTTT.

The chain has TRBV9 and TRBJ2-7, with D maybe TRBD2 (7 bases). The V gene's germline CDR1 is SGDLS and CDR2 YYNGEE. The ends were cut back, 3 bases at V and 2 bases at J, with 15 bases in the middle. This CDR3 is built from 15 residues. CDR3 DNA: TGTGCCAGCAGCGAAGGGGGGGGCGGCCCCTACGAGCAGTACTTC. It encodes CASSEGGGGPYEQYF.

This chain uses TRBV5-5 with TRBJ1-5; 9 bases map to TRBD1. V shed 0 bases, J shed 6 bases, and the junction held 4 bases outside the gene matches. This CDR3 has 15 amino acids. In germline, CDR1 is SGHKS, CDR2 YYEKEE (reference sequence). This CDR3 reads CASSLDGTGSQPQHF. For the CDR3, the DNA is TGTGCCAGCAGCTTGGATGGGACAGGGAGTCAGCCCCAGCATTTT.

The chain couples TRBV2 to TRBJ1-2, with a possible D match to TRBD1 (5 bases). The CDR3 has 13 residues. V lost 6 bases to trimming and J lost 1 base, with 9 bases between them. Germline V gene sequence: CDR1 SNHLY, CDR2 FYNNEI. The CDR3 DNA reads TGTGCCAGCAGCGCCCAGGGTAACTATGGCTACACCTTC. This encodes CASSAQGNYGYTF.

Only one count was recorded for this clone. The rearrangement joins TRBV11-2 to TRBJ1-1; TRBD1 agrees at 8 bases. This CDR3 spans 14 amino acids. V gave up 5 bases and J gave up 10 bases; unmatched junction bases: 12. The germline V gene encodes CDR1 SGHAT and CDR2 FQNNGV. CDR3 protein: CASSQRGQGQGAFF. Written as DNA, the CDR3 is TGTGCCAGCAGCCAAAGAGGACAGGGTCAAGGAGCTTTCTTT.

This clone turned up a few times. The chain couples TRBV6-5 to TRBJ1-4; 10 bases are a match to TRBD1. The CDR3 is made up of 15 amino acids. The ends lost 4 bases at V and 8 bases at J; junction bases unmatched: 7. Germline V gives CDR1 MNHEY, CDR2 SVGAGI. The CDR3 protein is CASSWTGGEREKLFF. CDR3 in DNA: TGTGCCAGCAGTTGGACAGGGGGGGAAAGAGAAAAACTGTTTTTT.

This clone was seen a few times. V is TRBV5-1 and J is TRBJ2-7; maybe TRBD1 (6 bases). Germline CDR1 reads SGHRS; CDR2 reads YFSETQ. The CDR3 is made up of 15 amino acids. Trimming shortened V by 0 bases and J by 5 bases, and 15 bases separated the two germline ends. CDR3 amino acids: CASSLESAGTHEQYF. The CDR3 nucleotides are TGCGCCAGCAGCTTGGAATCGGCAGGGACACACGAGCAGTACTTC.

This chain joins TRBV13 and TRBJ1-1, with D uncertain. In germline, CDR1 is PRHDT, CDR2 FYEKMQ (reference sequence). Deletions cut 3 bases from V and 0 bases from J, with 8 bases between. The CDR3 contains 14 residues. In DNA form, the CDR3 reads TGTGCCAGCAGCTTGACACCTATGAACACTGAAGCTTTCTTT. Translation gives CASSLTPMNTEAFF.

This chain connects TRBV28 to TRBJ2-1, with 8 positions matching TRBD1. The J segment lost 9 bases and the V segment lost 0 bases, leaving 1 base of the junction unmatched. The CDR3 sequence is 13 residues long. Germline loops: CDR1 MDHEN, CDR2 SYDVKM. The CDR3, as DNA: TGTGCCAGCAGTTTATGGACAGGGGCTGAGCAGTTCTTC. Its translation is CASSLWTGAEQFF. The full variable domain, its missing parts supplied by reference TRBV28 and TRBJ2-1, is DVKVTQSSRYLVKRTGEKVFLECVQDMDHENMFWYRQDPGLGLRLIYFSYDVKMKEKGDIPEGYSVSREKKERFSLILESASTNQTSMYLCASSLWTGAEQFFGPGTRLTVL.

The CDR3 DNA is TGTGCCAGCAGTATTACTCGGACTGGGGCCTACGAGCAGTACTTC. Its translation is CASSITRTGAYEQYF. The chain is built from TRBV28 and TRBJ2-7; D is perhaps TRBD2 (5 bases). The CDR3 has 15 residues. V was cut by 5 bases and J by 2 bases, with 16 bases left in between. Looked up from germline, CDR1 is MDHEN and CDR2 is SYDVKM.

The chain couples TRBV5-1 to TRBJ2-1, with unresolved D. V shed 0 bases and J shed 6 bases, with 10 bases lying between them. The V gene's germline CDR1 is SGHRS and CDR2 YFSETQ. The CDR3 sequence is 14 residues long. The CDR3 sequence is CASSLVSWANEQFF. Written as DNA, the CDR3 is TGCGCCAGCAGCTTGGTCTCGTGGGCCAATGAGCAGTTCTTC.

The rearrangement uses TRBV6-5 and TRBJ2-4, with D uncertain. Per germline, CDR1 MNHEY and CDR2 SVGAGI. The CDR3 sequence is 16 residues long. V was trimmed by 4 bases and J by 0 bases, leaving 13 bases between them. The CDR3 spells CASSWAEPIAKNIQYF. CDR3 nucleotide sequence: TGTGCCAGCAGTTGGGCCGAACCTATAGCCAAAAACATTCAGTACTTC.

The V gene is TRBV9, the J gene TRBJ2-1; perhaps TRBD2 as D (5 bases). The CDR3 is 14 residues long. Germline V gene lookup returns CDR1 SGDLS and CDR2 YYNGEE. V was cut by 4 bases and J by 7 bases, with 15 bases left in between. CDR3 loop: CASSPGSGWNEQFF. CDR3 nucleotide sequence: TGTGCCAGCAGCCCCGGATCGGGATGGAATGAGCAGTTCTTC.

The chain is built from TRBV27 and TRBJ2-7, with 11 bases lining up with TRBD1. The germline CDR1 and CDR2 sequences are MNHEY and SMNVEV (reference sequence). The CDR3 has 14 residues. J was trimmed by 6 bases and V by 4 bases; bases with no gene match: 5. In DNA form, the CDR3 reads TGTGCCAGCAGTTCCGGACAGGGGGCAATCGAGCAGTACTTC. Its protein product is CASSSGQGAIEQYF.

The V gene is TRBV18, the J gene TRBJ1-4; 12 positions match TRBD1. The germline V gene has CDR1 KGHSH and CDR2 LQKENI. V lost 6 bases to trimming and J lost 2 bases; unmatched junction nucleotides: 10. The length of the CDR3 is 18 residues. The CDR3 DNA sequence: TGTGCCAGCTCTTTAAACCCGGGACAGGGGGCGACTAATGAAAAACTGTTTTTT. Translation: CASSLNPGQGATNEKLFF.